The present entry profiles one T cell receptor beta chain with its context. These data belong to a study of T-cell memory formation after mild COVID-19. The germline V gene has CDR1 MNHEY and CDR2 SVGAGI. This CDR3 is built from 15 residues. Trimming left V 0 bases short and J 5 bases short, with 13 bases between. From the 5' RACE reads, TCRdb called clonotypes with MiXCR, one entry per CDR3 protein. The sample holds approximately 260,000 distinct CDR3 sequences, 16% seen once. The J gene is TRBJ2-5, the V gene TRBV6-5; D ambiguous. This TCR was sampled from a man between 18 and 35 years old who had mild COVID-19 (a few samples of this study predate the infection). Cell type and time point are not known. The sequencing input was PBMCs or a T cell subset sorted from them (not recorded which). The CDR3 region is CASSYSGSDWETQYF. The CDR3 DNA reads TGTGCCAGCAGTTACTCCGGCAGCGACTGGGAGACCCAGTACTTC.